These T cell receptor beta chains were read from a single sample in a study of cytomegalovirus exposure and HLA in healthy donors. Assay used: immunoSEQ multiplex PCR; TCRdb lists only in-frame clones, some missing. The sample holds under 85,000 clones, roughly three quarters seen once. The material sequenced was PBMCs. The origin of the receptors is a man in his late teens or twenties in good health and CMV-seronegative. The CDR3 runs from the conserved cysteine through the conserved F or W. The D gene is left open where the match is weak. The size field is filled for only some rows; it gives once, few, many or a size class.

CASNIEVFRNSPLHF,TGTGCCAGCAACATTGAGGTCTTCCGCAATTCACCCCTCCACTTT,.,15,.,TRBJ1-6,TRBV28
CASSQAVVVRETQYF,TGTGCCAGCAGCCAAGCGGTGGTGGTCCGGGAGACCCAGTACTTC,few,15,.,TRBJ2-5,TRBV14
CASSQEGVGGWHGELFF,TGTGCCAGCAGCCAAGAAGGGGTGGGGGGTTGGCACGGGGAGCTGTTTTTT,.,17,.,TRBJ2-2,TRBV4-2
CASSDPGDAGNTIYF,TGTGCCAGCAGTGACCCAGGGGATGCCGGAAACACCATATATTTT,.,15,.,TRBJ1-3,TRBV6-1
CASSLNPRSPGQGGYGYTF,TGCGCCAGCAGTCTCAACCCCCGTTCACCGGGACAGGGAGGCTATGGCTACACCTTC,few,19,TRBD1,TRBJ1-2,TRBV5-1
CASSIDSGETQYF,TGTGCCAGCAGCATAGACAGTGGAGAGACCCAGTACTTC,few,13,.,TRBJ2-5,TRBV7-8
CASSEFHRSTEAFF,TGTGCCAGCAGTGAATTTCACAGATCCACTGAAGCTTTCTTT,few,14,.,TRBJ1-1,TRBV2
CASSSRTSLLGDTQYF,TGTGCCAGCAGTTCCCGCACTAGCCTTCTAGGAGATACGCAGTATTTT,.,16,.,TRBJ2-3,TRBV28
CASSGRTENSPLHF,TGTGCCAGCAGTGGGAGGACGGAGAATTCACCCCTCCACTTT,.,14,.,TRBJ1-6,TRBV6-1
CASSLGLAGPKAGELFF,TGTGCCAGCAGCTTAGGACTAGCGGGGCCAAAAGCCGGGGAGCTGTTTTTT,once,17,TRBD2,TRBJ2-2,TRBV7-9
CASSLSGLAGVGSTGELFF,TGTGCCAGCAGCTTGTCCGGACTAGCGGGGGTCGGCTCCACCGGGGAGCTGTTTTTT,.,19,TRBD2,TRBJ2-2,TRBV5-4
CAISSSSAGELFF,TGTGCCATCAGTTCTTCTAGCGCCGGGGAGCTGTTTTTT,.,13,.,TRBJ2-2,TRBV10-3
CASSEAGGSNEQFF,TGTGCCAGCAGTGAAGCGGGGGGGAGCAATGAGCAGTTCTTC,few,14,TRBD2,TRBJ2-1,TRBV6-4
CASSYPDRGRETQYF,TGTGCCAGCAGTTACCCCGACAGGGGACGAGAGACCCAGTACTTC,few,15,TRBD1,TRBJ2-5,TRBV6-6
CASSPRRGSEAFF,TGTGCCAGCAGCCCCCGCCGGGGGTCTGAAGCTTTCTTT,.,13,.,TRBJ1-1,TRBV7-3
CASSLVGVGETQYF,TGTGCCAGCAGCTTAGTTGGAGTCGGAGAGACCCAGTACTTC,.,14,.,TRBJ2-5,TRBV11-2
CASSDRMSWTVVTEAFF,TGTGCCAGCAGTGACAGGATGAGTTGGACAGTAGTTACTGAAGCTTTCTTT,.,17,.,TRBJ1-1,TRBV6-4
CASSLGPGGDQGNTIYF,TGCGCCAGCAGCTTGGGGCCAGGGGGCGATCAGGGAAACACCATATATTTT,medium-sized,17,TRBD1,TRBJ1-3,TRBV5-1